Below are 19 T cell receptor beta chains sequenced from a single sample in a study of T cell changes during pregnancy in multiple sclerosis. Sequencing used immunoSEQ multiplex PCR; TCRdb keeps in-frame clones, though not all of them. The sample yields around 32,000 clones, approximately 90% seen once. The source material was CD8+ T cells from peripheral blood mononuclear cells, sampled before pregnancy. Every receptor here comes from a female donor with multiple sclerosis, enrolled in a pregnancy study.

The chain uses TRBV6-5 and TRBJ2-7; the D gene is possibly TRBD1 (5 bases). Germline V gene sequence: CDR1 MNHEY, CDR2 SVGAGI. The CDR3 has 13 amino acids. V was shortened by 7 bases and J by 0 bases, with 10 bases between the two germline ends. CDR3 sequence reads: CASIQGSSYEQYF. The DNA for the CDR3 is TGTGCCAGCATCCAGGGAAGCTCCTACGAGCAGTACTTC.

V gene TRBV5-1 combines with J gene TRBJ2-7; D is undetermined. Germline V gene sequence: CDR1 SGHRS, CDR2 YFSETQ. V was shortened by 4 bases and J by 3 bases, with 11 bases between the two germline ends. The CDR3 has 13 amino acids. CDR3 in amino acids: CASSPGGGYEQYF. The CDR3 region has the DNA TGCGCCAGCAGCCCCGGTGGTGGCTACGAGCAGTACTTC.

The chain carries TRBV6-4 and TRBJ2-1; D might be TRBD2 (5 bases). The length of the CDR3 is 16 residues. V was cut by 3 bases and J by 5 bases, with 17 bases left in between. Germline CDR1 and CDR2: MRHNA and SNTAGT. DNA for the CDR3: TGTGCCAGCAGTGAATCAGAGGGCCTTCCCCACAATGAGCAGTTCTTC. It specifies CASSESEGLPHNEQFF.

This chain connects TRBV7-3 to TRBJ2-1; TRBD2 agrees at 11 bases. This CDR3 spans 15 amino acids. V was pared by 5 bases and J by 6 bases, with 6 bases of the junction left unmatched. Looked up from germline, CDR1 is SGHTA and CDR2 is FQGTGA. Here the CDR3 DNA reads TGTGCCAGCAGCGCCGTAGCGGGAGGGGCCAATGAGCAGTTCTTC. Residues: CASSAVAGGANEQFF.

The rearrangement uses TRBV12-5 and TRBJ2-7, with 7 bases that match TRBD1. V shed 6 bases, J shed 0 bases, and the junction held 5 bases outside the gene matches. The CDR3 consists of 14 residues. The germline V gene has CDR1 LGHNT and CDR2 FRNRAP. This CDR3 reads CASGHRDSSYEQYF. The CDR3 DNA follows: TGTGCTAGTGGCCACCGGGACAGCTCCTACGAGCAGTACTTC.

This rearrangement joins TRBV28 to TRBJ1-4; D remains ambiguous. This CDR3 comprises 14 residues. Trimming left V 3 bases short and J 6 bases short, with 11 bases between. CDR1 and CDR2 (germline): MDHEN, SYDVKM. Here the CDR3 reads CASSLLAFDEKLFF. The CDR3 coding sequence is TGTGCCAGCAGTTTGTTGGCCTTCGATGAAAAACTGTTTTTT. Full variable domain (outside the CDR3, taken from reference TRBV28 and TRBJ1-4): DVKVTQSSRYLVKRTGEKVFLECVQDMDHENMFWYRQDPGLGLRLIYFSYDVKMKEKGDIPEGYSVSREKKERFSLILESASTNQTSMYLCASSLLAFDEKLFFGSGTQLSVL.

The gene calls are TRBV9 and TRBJ1-5, with 8 bases that match TRBD1. The V gene's germline CDR1 is SGDLS and CDR2 YYNGEE. This CDR3 comprises 15 residues. Trimming took 2 bases from V and 7 from J; bases not matched to a gene: 8. CDR3 protein: CASSVTDREGQPQHF. The CDR3 nucleotides are TGTGCCAGCAGCGTGACGGACAGGGAGGGACAGCCCCAGCATTTT.

A few counts support this clone. This sequence joins TRBV15 and TRBJ2-3, with D maybe TRBD2 (6 bases). The CDR3 contains 15 residues. CDR1 is LNHNV, CDR2 YYDKDF, per germline (reference sequence). V lost 0 bases to trimming and J lost 0 bases, with 7 bases between them. CDR3 DNA sequence: TGTGCCACCAGCAGAGAGGCGGGGAGCACAGATACGCAGTATTTT. This codes for CATSREAGSTDTQYF.

The chain combines TRBV6-5 with TRBJ2-7; 11 bases map to TRBD2. V dropped 5 bases and J dropped 0; count of bases not matched to a gene: 3. CDR3 size: 15 residues. Germline lookup yields CDR1 MNHEY and CDR2 SVGAGI. The CDR3 DNA sequence: TGTGCCAGCAGTATACTAGCGGGGGACTCCTACGAGCAGTACTTC. It translates to CASSILAGDSYEQYF.

The rearrangement links TRBV7-2 to TRBJ2-1; 7 bases map to TRBD2. With 5 bases clipped from V and 2 bases from J, the junction kept 12 bases outside the gene matches. CDR1 and CDR2 from the germline V gene are SGHTA and FQGNSA. The CDR3 length is 17 residues. CDR3 nucleotides: TGTGCCAGCAGCATTACTAGCGAGATGGGACCCTACAATGAGCAGTTCTTC. As protein: CASSITSEMGPYNEQFF.

The chain combines TRBV27 with TRBJ1-4; tentatively, D is TRBD1 (5 bases). The CDR3 runs to 13 residues. Germline V gives CDR1 MNHEY, CDR2 SMNVEV (reference sequence). Trimming took off 4 bases at V and 5 bases at J, with 8 bases between the two ends. The CDR3 reads CASSSTENEKLFF. CDR3 nucleotide sequence: TGTGCCAGCAGTTCGACAGAGAATGAAAAACTGTTTTTT.

This clone was counted a single time. The V gene is TRBV5-6, the J gene TRBJ1-6; no reliable D call. V dropped 4 bases and J dropped 6 bases, with 11 bases sitting between them. This CDR3 has 14 residues. In germline, CDR1 is SGHDT, CDR2 YYEEEE. The CDR3 sequence: CASSASRSNSPLHF. The CDR3 DNA is TGTGCCAGCAGCGCTTCTAGATCTAATTCACCCCTCCACTTT. Full variable domain (rest looked up from reference TRBV5-6 and TRBJ1-6): DAGVTQSPTHLIKTRGQQVTLRCSPKSGHDTVSWYQQALGQGPQFIFQYYEEEERQRGNFPDRFSGHQFPNYSSELNVNALLLGDSALYLCASSASRSNSPLHFGNGTRLTVT.

On this clone itself: The same CDR3 arises from other DNA sequences in this sample as well. This sequence joins TRBV27 and TRBJ1-1; tentative D call: TRBD1 (5 bases). V was cut by 0 bases and J by 5 bases, with 7 bases left in between. CDR1 MNHEY and CDR2 SMNVEV come from the germline V gene (reference sequence). This CDR3 has 13 residues. The CDR3 DNA sequence: TGTGCCAGCAGTTTATCCCGGGGGACTGAAGCTTTCTTT. This codes for CASSLSRGTEAFF.

This clone was seen just once. The chain uses TRBV30 and TRBJ2-1; a possible D gene is TRBD2 (5 bases). The CDR3 runs to 12 residues. Trimming left V 1 base short and J 8 bases short, with 9 bases between. Germline loops: CDR1 GTSNPN, CDR2 SVGIG (reference sequence). The CDR3: CAWSDLSDEQFF. The CDR3 DNA follows: TGTGCCTGGAGTGACCTTAGCGATGAGCAGTTCTTC.

This chain joins TRBV7-6 and TRBJ2-3, with D possibly TRBD1 on 6 matching bases. CDR1 and CDR2 from the germline V gene are SGHVS and FNYEAQ. The V gene lost 3 bases and the J gene lost 2 bases, with 15 bases spanning the gap. The CDR3 loop spans 16 amino acids. The CDR3 protein is CASSLDPRDNTDTQYF. The CDR3 nucleotides are TGTGCCAGCAGCTTGGACCCCCGGGACAACACAGATACGCAGTATTTT. The whole variable domain, filled in from reference TRBV7-6 and TRBJ2-3, reads GAGVSQSPRYKVTKRGQDVALRCDPISGHVSLYWYRQALGQGPEFLTYFNYEAQQDKSGLPNDRFSAERPEGSISTLTIQRTEQRDSAMYRCASSLDPRDNTDTQYFGPGTRLTVL.

This chain connects TRBV27 to TRBJ1-5, with 9 positions matching TRBD1. Germline lookup yields CDR1 MNHEY and CDR2 SMNVEV (reference sequence). Trimming cost V 3 bases and J 0 bases; bases outside gene matches: 9. The CDR3 spans 18 residues. CDR3 amino acids: CASSLTGGDVYSNQPQHF. The CDR3 coding sequence is TGTGCCAGCAGTTTGACAGGGGGGGACGTTTATAGCAATCAGCCCCAGCATTTT.

Written as DNA, the CDR3 is TGTGCCAGCAGCTTGGGGGTATATGAGGCCGGACAGGGCCAAGAGACCCAGTACTTC. Encoded protein: CASSLGVYEAGQGQETQYF. This chain uses TRBV7-9 with TRBJ2-5, with 8 nucleotides matching TRBD1. This CDR3 region has 19 residues. The germline V gene encodes CDR1 SEHNR and CDR2 FQNEAQ (reference sequence). Losses at the gene ends were 3 bases for V and 1 base for J; bases not matched to a gene: 16. Variable domain in full (rest from reference TRBV7-9 and TRBJ2-5): DTGVSQNPRHKITKRGQNVTFRCDPISEHNRLYWYRQTLGQGPEFLTYFQNEAQLEKSRLLSDRFSAERPKGSFSTLEIQRTEQGDSAMYLCASSLGVYEAGQGQETQYFGPGTRLLVL.

The chain employs TRBV11-2 and TRBJ2-5; perhaps TRBD1 as D (6 bases). The CDR3 covers 14 residues. The V gene's germline CDR1 is SGHAT and CDR2 FQNNGV. Trimming removed 1 base at V and 4 bases at J, with 10 bases between. DNA for the CDR3: TGTGCCAGCAGCTTAGTTGCCAGGGGAGAGACCCAGTACTTC. This gives the protein CASSLVARGETQYF.

The rearrangement links TRBV7-6 to TRBJ2-3, with a tentative D call TRBD2 (6 bases). There are 15 residues in the CDR3. Germline CDR1 and CDR2: SGHVS and FNYEAQ. V dropped 2 bases and J dropped 3 bases, with 12 bases sitting between them. CDR3 sequence: CASSLFGGVTDTQYF. The CDR3 nucleotides are TGTGCCAGCAGCTTATTTGGCGGGGTTACAGATACGCAGTATTTT.